This T cell receptor beta chain derives from a study of shared clonotypes between healthy human individuals. The germline V and J ends were trimmed by 1 base and 0 bases, with 15 bases remaining between them. The CDR3 is 17 residues long. Germline CDR1 is SGHNT and CDR2 is YYREEE (reference sequence). The table came from immunoSEQ multiplex PCR; TCRdb's copy has only in-frame clones and leaves some out. The sample lists hundreds of thousands of clones; more than 95% were seen once. Points on this clone: Its antigen is not identified.

Memory CD4+ cells were the fraction left after CD45RA+ naive selection. Study results and caveats: Few donors restricted represented genetic and exposure-history diversity. A few donors shared approximately 5% of their naive CD4 clonotypes.

This TCR was sampled from a woman in her 30s in good health. Material for sequencing was naive CD4+ T cells sorted from blood. Subset indicated: CD45RA+ positively selected. The chain joins TRBV5-4 to TRBJ2-3; no definite D call. CDR3 in amino acids: CASSLMGYWRSTDTQYF. The DNA of the CDR3 is TGTGCCAGCAGCTTGATGGGGTATTGGCGGAGCACAGATACGCAGTATTTT.